These 28 T cell receptor beta chains were sequenced from one sample in a study of CD8+CD57+ T cells in acquired aplastic anemia. Genomic DNA was employed as the template in profiling TCR beta VDJ and CDR3. TCRdb reanalysed the reads using MiXCR and keeps one entry per CDR3 protein. The table has 150,000 or so distinct CDR3 sequences, roughly 43% seen once. Flow cytometry had shown expanded CD8+CD57+ cells in the patients chosen for sequencing. Specimen: sorted CD4+, CD8+, or CD8+CD57+ T cells (not recorded which) from PBMCs. The receptors originated from a human donor with aplastic anemia.

This clonotype has ten or more counts. The chain joins TRBV12-3 or TRBV12-4 to TRBJ1-5; D is uncertain. Trimming stripped 2 bases from V and 7 bases from J, with 12 bases between. CDR3 length: 14 residues. CDR3 coding DNA: TGTGCCAGCAGTTTAAGGGAATCTGGGCAGCCCCAGCATTTT. It specifies CASSLRESGQPQHF.

This clonotype has ten or more counts. One end of the junction does not line up with germline, which may come from a read error. V and J are TRBV20-1 and TRBJ2-7; 9 positions agree with TRBD1. The V gene's germline CDR1 is DFQATT and CDR2 SNEGSKA (reference sequence). The CDR3 sequence is 14 residues long. This CDR3 reads CSAGKGTGIYVQYF. DNA for the CDR3: TGCAGTGCCGGTAAAGGGACAGGGATCTACGTGCAGTACTTC.

This clonotype was picked up many times. J is TRBJ2-3 and V is TRBV4-2, with D tentatively TRBD1 or TRBD2 (5 bases each). CDR3 size: 18 residues. Trimming shortened V by 3 bases and J by 0 bases, and 19 bases separated the two germline ends. CDR1 LGHNA and CDR2 YNFKEQ come from the germline V gene. This CDR3 reads CASSQAASWDGSTDTQYF. The CDR3 region has the DNA TGTGCCAGCAGCCAGGCGGCCTCTTGGGACGGGAGCACAGATACGCAGTATTTT.

This clonotype has a count of ten or more. This chain joins TRBV19 and TRBJ1-2; 7 nucleotides agree with TRBD1. CDR1 is LNHDA and CDR2 is SQIVND in the germline V gene (reference sequence). The CDR3 is 16 residues long. V lost 6 bases and J lost 0; bases outside the gene matches: 10. DNA of the CDR3: TGTGCCAGTAGGCGGGACAGATCTACCTCTAACTATGGCTACACCTTC. It encodes CASRRDRSTSNYGYTF. Full variable domain (remainder filled in from reference TRBV19 and TRBJ1-2): DGGITQSPKYLFRKEGQNVTLSCEQNLNHDAMYWYRQDPGQGLRLIYYSQIVNDFQKGDIAEGYSVSREKKESFPLTVTSAQKNPTAFYLCASRRDRSTSNYGYTFGSGTRLTVV.

The chain uses TRBV6-1 and TRBJ2-7; D not resolved. Trimming took 3 bases from V and 3 from J, leaving 9 bases between them. Looked up from germline, CDR1 is MNHNS and CDR2 is SASEGT. This CDR3 contains 13 residues. Written as DNA, the CDR3 is TGTGCCAGCAGTGATCAAGGCTACTACGAGCAGTACTTC. This translates into CASSDQGYYEQYF.

The V and J genes are TRBV20-1 and TRBJ2-3, with 8 bases matching TRBD1. Germline-derived CDR1 and CDR2 are DFQATT and SNEGSKA (reference sequence). The CDR3 loop spans 14 amino acids. V lost 4 bases and J lost 1; bases outside the gene matches: 4. The CDR3 protein is CSAKTGVGTDTQYF. The CDR3 nucleotides are TGCAGTGCTAAGACAGGGGTGGGCACAGATACGCAGTATTTT.

Regarding this clonotype: A read error may account for a junction end that differs from germline. The chain uses TRBV6-1 and TRBJ1-1, with D unclear. Germline assignment: CDR1 MNHNS and CDR2 SASEGT. There are 12 residues in the CDR3. In DNA, the CDR3 is TGTGCCATCAGTCTATCAGACACTGAAGCTTTCTTT. Translating it yields CAISLSDTEAFF.

The chain couples TRBV29-1 to TRBJ2-1; D is uncertain. The CDR3 has 11 residues. Trimming took 4 bases from V and 2 from J, leaving 3 bases between them. Germline CDR1 SQVTM, CDR2 ANQGSEA. The CDR3 region is CSVVPYNEQFF. The CDR3, as DNA: TGCAGCGTTGTTCCCTACAATGAGCAGTTCTTC.

CDR3 region: CATAGRATDTQYF. CDR3 nucleotides: TGTGCCACCGCCGGGAGGGCCACAGATACGCAGTATTTT. The gene calls are TRBV2 and TRBJ2-3; 8 positions match TRBD2. The CDR3 covers 13 residues. The ends lost 10 bases at V and 2 bases at J; junction bases unmatched: 5. The germline CDR1 and CDR2 sequences are SNHLY and FYNNEI.

The sample holds many counts of this clonotype. The chain carries TRBV12-3 or TRBV12-4 and TRBJ1-2, with D possibly matching TRBD1 (5 bases). The ends were cut back, 5 bases at V and 7 bases at J, with 14 bases in the middle. The CDR3 is 13 amino acids. The CDR3 nucleotides read TGTGCCAGCAGTCACCGTGGGGGAACTGGCTACACCTTC. Amino acid sequence: CASSHRGGTGYTF.

The chain joins TRBV7-2 to TRBJ2-7, with 7 nucleotides matching TRBD1. This CDR3 contains 15 residues. Germline CDR1 reads SGHTA; CDR2 reads FQGNSA. Unmatched junction bases numbered 8, after V lost 1 base and J lost 5 bases. The CDR3 region has the DNA TGTGCCAGCAGCTTAGTACAGGGGAAAGGACACGAGCAGTACTTC. It is translated as CASSLVQGKGHEQYF.

Turning to this clonotype: A read error is possible here, since a much larger clone lies one base away. The genes are TRBV3-1 and TRBJ1-2, with TRBD1 matching 7 bases. This CDR3 is 12 amino acids long. CDR1 is LGHDT, CDR2 YNNKEL, per germline (reference sequence). The CDR3 nucleotides read TGTGCCAGCAGCCCAACAGGGGATGGCAACACCTTC. It translates to CASSPTGDGNTF.

Of note for this clonotype: A much larger clone differs from this one at a single base, so this may be a read error. This chain links TRBV18 with TRBJ2-7; D is unresolved. This CDR3 region has 13 residues. Germline V gene sequence: CDR1 KGHSH, CDR2 LQKENI. CDR3 in amino acids: CVSSPGKSYEQYF. Here the CDR3 DNA reads TGTGTCAGCTCACCAGGCAAAAGCTACGAGCAGTACTTC.

The table lists this clonotype with many counts. The chain carries TRBV7-2 and TRBJ2-7; 12 bases match TRBD2. This CDR3 is built from 21 residues. Germline V gene lookup returns CDR1 SGHTA and CDR2 FQGNSA. V was clipped by 0 bases and J by 1 base; unmatched bases: 16. DNA of the CDR3: TGTGCCAGCAGCTTAGCGCGGGGAACTAGCGGGGGGCCGGGTACGTCCTACGAGCAGTACTTC. This gives the protein CASSLARGTSGGPGTSYEQYF.

This clonotype appeared many times. The V call is TRBV20-1, the J call TRBJ1-1; no reliable D call. This CDR3 contains 13 residues. V was clipped by 0 bases and J by 1 base, with 6 bases between them. Germline CDR1 and CDR2: DFQATT and SNEGSKA (reference sequence). CDR3 residues: CSARDLWNTEAFF. DNA for the CDR3: TGCAGTGCTAGAGATTTATGGAACACTGAAGCTTTCTTT.

The chain couples TRBV15 to TRBJ2-7; D perhaps matches TRBD1 (5 bases). Germline CDR1 and CDR2: LNHNV and YYDKDF (reference sequence). The germline V and J ends were trimmed by 8 bases and 2 bases, with 10 bases remaining between them. CDR3 size: 12 residues. Here the CDR3 reads CATGAGTYEQYF. In DNA, the CDR3 is TGTGCCACCGGGGCAGGGACCTACGAGCAGTACTTC.

This clonotype occurred many times. The chain has TRBV15 and TRBJ1-6; D is undetermined. Germline loops: CDR1 LNHNV, CDR2 YYDKDF (reference sequence). The CDR3 runs to 17 residues. Trimming stripped 1 base from V and 0 bases from J, with 10 bases between. For the CDR3, the DNA is TGTGCCACCAGCAGAGCTGGTTTCGGCTCCTATAATTCACCCCTCCACTTT. This sequence encodes CATSRAGFGSYNSPLHF.

The chain uses TRBV19 and TRBJ2-7, with D possibly being TRBD1 or TRBD2 (6 bases each). Trimming left V 6 bases short and J 2 bases short, with 14 bases between. CDR3 length: 14 residues. The germline V gene has CDR1 LNHDA and CDR2 SQIVND (reference sequence). CDR3 sequence reads: CASSHGGSPYEQYF. The CDR3 DNA sequence: TGTGCCAGTAGCCACGGGGGCTCCCCCTACGAGCAGTACTTC.

The chain recombines TRBV20-1 with TRBJ1-2; D is unresolved. This CDR3 spans 12 amino acids. CDR1 is DFQATT, CDR2 SNEGSKA, per germline (reference sequence). V was clipped by 1 base and J by 1 base, with 4 bases between them. The CDR3 DNA reads as TGCAGTGCTAGAGCGAATAACTATGGCTACACCTTC. This codes for CSARANNYGYTF.

A single count supports this clonotype. The chain combines TRBV29-1 with TRBJ2-7, with a possible D match to TRBD1 (6 bases). V was pared by 5 bases and J by 4 bases, with 9 bases between. CDR1 is SQVTM, CDR2 ANQGSEA, per germline. CDR3 length: 11 residues. The CDR3, as DNA: TGCAGCGTTTTTCAGGGGTACGAGCAGTACTTC. Encoded protein: CSVFQGYEQYF.

This chain links TRBV10-3 with TRBJ2-1; 9 positions agree with TRBD2. The CDR3 consists of 15 residues. J gave up 4 bases and V 6 bases, and 7 bases lay outside the gene matches. The germline CDR1 and CDR2 sequences are ENHRY and SYGVKD. The CDR3 bases are TGTGCCATCAGCCCGGGACTAGCCCATTACAATGAGCAGTTCTTC. It yields the protein CAISPGLAHYNEQFF.

V is TRBV2 and J is TRBJ1-1, with D possibly matching TRBD1 (5 bases). CDR1 is SNHLY and CDR2 is FYNNEI in the germline V gene. The V gene lost 5 bases and the J gene lost 7 bases, with 8 bases spanning the gap. The CDR3 spans 11 residues. CDR3 amino acids: CASSPTGEAFF. In DNA, the CDR3 is TGTGCCAGCAGTCCAACAGGTGAAGCTTTCTTT.

The chain couples TRBV3-1 to TRBJ2-5, with TRBD2 matching over 11 bases. The CDR3 extends over 16 amino acids. V shed 4 bases, J shed 2 bases, and the junction held 6 bases outside the gene matches. CDR1 is LGHDT, CDR2 YNNKEL, per germline (reference sequence). The CDR3 coding sequence is TGTGCCAGCAGCCCCAGACTAGCGGGGAGTCAAGAGACCCAGTACTTC. Translated: CASSPRLAGSQETQYF.

The chain employs TRBV19 and TRBJ2-7; D perhaps matches TRBD1 (5 bases). CDR3 size: 15 residues. V shed 0 bases and J shed 2 bases, with 11 bases lying between them. In germline, CDR1 is LNHDA, CDR2 SQIVND (reference sequence). The CDR3 sequence is CASSIEAGLAYEQYF. DNA of the CDR3: TGTGCCAGTAGTATAGAGGCAGGGCTTGCCTACGAGCAGTACTTC.

This clonotype has a count of ten or more. This chain joins TRBV7-2 and TRBJ2-1, with D possibly matching TRBD1 (5 bases). The CDR3 loop spans 13 amino acids. The germline V gene has CDR1 SGHTA and CDR2 FQGNSA. V was cut by 8 bases and J by 3 bases, with 11 bases left in between. This chain's CDR3 is CASADTFYNEQFF. CDR3 coding DNA: TGTGCCAGCGCGGACACGTTCTACAATGAGCAGTTCTTC. Drawing the rest from reference TRBV7-2 and TRBJ2-1, the complete variable domain is GAGVSQSPSNKVTEKGKDVELRCDPISGHTALYWYRQSLGQGLEFLIYFQGNSAPDKSGLPSDRFSAERTGGSVSTLTIQRTQQEDSAVYLCASADTFYNEQFFGPGTRLTVL.

The chain links TRBV7-8 to TRBJ2-7, with 12 bases lining up with TRBD1. This CDR3 comprises 15 residues. The germline CDR1 and CDR2 sequences are SGHVS and FQNEAQ. V shed 6 bases and J 5 bases; nucleotides not matched to a gene: 8. The CDR3: CASRSTGTGGDEQYF. CDR3 DNA sequence: TGTGCCAGCAGATCAACCGGGACAGGGGGCGACGAGCAGTACTTC. The full variable domain, in which reference TRBV7-8 and TRBJ2-7 provide the parts outside the CDR3, is GAGVSQSPRYKVAKRGQDVALRCDPISGHVSLFWYQQALGQGPEFLTYFQNEAQLDKSGLPSDRFFAERPEGSVSTLKIQRTQQEDSAVYLCASRSTGTGGDEQYFGPGTRLTVT.

The genes are TRBV2 and TRBJ2-3, with D tentatively TRBD2 (5 bases). Germline CDR1 SNHLY, CDR2 FYNNEI. Deletions cut 6 bases from V and 10 bases from J, with 14 bases between. This CDR3 region has 12 residues. CDR3 region: CASRELAWAQYF. CDR3 nucleotides: TGTGCCAGCAGAGAGCTAGCTTGGGCGCAGTATTTT.

Concerning this clonotype itself: This clone may be a read error of a much larger clone one base away. J is TRBJ1-2 and V is TRBV5-1; a possible D gene is TRBD1 (6 bases). Germline CDR1 is SGHRS and CDR2 is YFSETQ. The CDR3 sequence is 14 residues long. CDR3 DNA sequence: TGCGCCAGCGGCTTGGGGGACATCGCCTATGGCTACACCTTC. This sequence encodes CASGLGDIAYGYTF. The full variable domain, in which reference TRBV5-1 and TRBJ1-2 provide the parts outside the CDR3, is KAGVTQTPRYLIKTRGQQVTLSCSPISGHRSVSWYQQTPGQGLQFLFEYFSETQRNKGNFPGRFSGRQFSNSRSEMNVSTLELGDSALYLCASGLGDIAYGYTFGSGTRLTVV.